The table lists the clone carrying this T cell receptor (beta chain) with a few counts. Its cognate antigen is unknown. Other DNA sequences in the sample encode the same CDR3. Every bit of the isolated RNA underwent reverse transcription, so sequencing read expressed TCRB transcripts. The data were produced by immunoSEQ multiplex PCR, yet TCRdb's version contains in-frame clones alone and is incomplete. The sample contains nearly 700,000 clones, roughly 13% of which appear only once. This sample is drawn from a study of beta chain features in type 1 diabetes. The germline V gene has CDR1 GTSNPN and CDR2 SVGIG (reference sequence). V lost 4 bases to trimming and J lost 5 bases, with 5 bases between them. The CDR3 runs to 11 residues. Whole-study findings and limits: Shortening of TCRB CDR3s, moderate but significant, appeared in all four CD4+ subsets of Type 1 diabetes patients.

Input material: naive CD4+ T cells from blood. The source of this sequence is a man aged 18 to 29 with type 1 diabetes. The chain employs TRBV30 and TRBJ2-2; no reliable D call. CDR3 residues: CAWTSTGELFF. CDR3 bases: TGTGCCTGGACCTCAACCGGGGAGCTGTTTTTT.